The next 7 T cell receptor beta chains were all read from a single sample in a study of blood T cell repertoires in COVID-19. Sequencing was performed with immunoSEQ multiplex PCR; in TCRdb, only in-frame clones are kept and a portion is missing. The table records about 49,000 clones, 70% to 85% of them present only once. Sequenced sample: peripheral blood. The receptor set was obtained from a human donor in a cohort sampled during active COVID-19.

The chain has TRBV30 and TRBJ2-2, with D possibly matching TRBD1 (6 bases). Germline lookup yields CDR1 GTSNPN and CDR2 SVGIG (reference sequence). V was shortened by 4 bases and J by 0 bases, with 9 bases between the two germline ends. The CDR3 covers 14 residues. The DNA of the CDR3 is TGTGCCTGGACCAGACAGGCGAACACCGGGGAGCTGTTTTTT. Its translation: CAWTRQANTGELFF. Using reference TRBV30 and TRBJ2-2 for the parts outside the CDR3, the full variable domain is SQTIHQWPATLVQPVGSPLSLECTVEGTSNPNLYWYRQAAGRGLQLLFYSVGIGQISSEVPQNLSASRPQDRQFILSSKKLLLSDSGFYLCAWTRQANTGELFFGEGSRLTVL.

The chain links TRBV27 to TRBJ2-3, with TRBD1 as a possible D gene (6 bases). Germline loops: CDR1 MNHEY, CDR2 SMNVEV (reference sequence). Deletions cut 6 bases from V and 10 bases from J, with 17 bases between. The CDR3 has 13 residues. The CDR3 nucleotides are TGTGCCAGCAGAAAGGGACACCCCGATCCGCAGTATTTT. Protein sequence: CASRKGHPDPQYF.

This clone was counted once. V gene TRBV19 combines with J gene TRBJ1-4; D is uncertain. V lost 7 bases, J lost 5 bases, and 20 bases lay in between. Germline values: CDR1 LNHDA, CDR2 SQIVND (reference sequence). The CDR3 runs 16 residues. The CDR3 loop reads CASKFSGVNANEKLFF. The CDR3 DNA is TGTGCCAGTAAGTTCAGTGGAGTTAACGCAAATGAAAAACTGTTTTTT.

This sequence joins TRBV30 and TRBJ1-5, with a tentative D call TRBD1 (6 bases). This CDR3 has 14 amino acids. Germline CDR1 GTSNPN, CDR2 SVGIG (reference sequence). Deletions cut 0 bases from V and 4 bases from J, with 10 bases between. This CDR3 is CAWSVLGGNQPQHF. In DNA, the CDR3 is TGTGCCTGGAGTGTACTAGGGGGTAATCAGCCCCAGCATTTT.

The V and J genes are TRBV28 and TRBJ2-2; 8 bases are shared with TRBD2. From germline, CDR1 is MDHEN and CDR2 SYDVKM. V trimming: 5 bases; J trimming: 6 bases; junction bases outside the gene matches: 11. The CDR3 contains 16 residues. The CDR3 DNA reads as TGTGCCAGCAGTACCCCGACTAGCGAATCCTCCGGGGAGCTGTTTTTT. Residues: CASSTPTSESSGELFF.

V and J are TRBV27 and TRBJ1-2; 7 bases line up with TRBD1. Germline CDR1 and CDR2: MNHEY and SMNVEV (reference sequence). With 0 bases clipped from V and 8 bases from J, the junction kept 6 bases outside the gene matches. This CDR3 has 14 residues. CDR3 residues: CASSLSGGGGGYTF. DNA of the CDR3: TGTGCCAGCAGTTTATCTGGAGGGGGCGGCGGCTACACCTTC.

This chain joins TRBV3-1 (or the pseudogene TRBV3-2) and TRBJ2-1; 10 nucleotides agree with TRBD2. The germline gives CDR1 LGHDT, CDR2 YNNKEL (reference sequence). V lost 1 base, J lost 5 bases, and 8 bases stayed unmatched. The CDR3 length is 17 residues. CDR3 loop: CASSQVARLAGDNEQFF. CDR3 sequence (DNA): TGTGCCAGCAGCCAAGTTGCCCGCCTAGCGGGAGACAATGAGCAGTTCTTC.